A single sample is the source of the 20 T cell receptor beta chains below, sequenced in a study of OX40 agonist ivuxolimab in advanced cancers. Assay used: immunoSEQ multiplex PCR; TCRdb lists only in-frame clones, some missing. Of around 56,000 clones in the sample, more than 85% were seen once. The specimen was CD4+ or CD8+ T cells sorted from blood, collected in a trial of the OX40 agonist ivuxolimab. These receptor sequences come from an adult with an advanced solid tumor such as melanoma, head and neck, liver or kidney cancer.

This rearrangement joins TRBV10-3 to TRBJ2-7; D gene unclear. CDR1 and CDR2 (germline): ENHRY, SYGVKD. The V and J ends lost 2 bases and 1 base respectively, with 9 bases between them. This CDR3 is built from 14 residues. The CDR3 region is CAISEPTVSYEQYF. Written as DNA, the CDR3 is TGTGCCATCAGTGAGCCTACAGTTTCCTACGAGCAGTACTTC.

The V and J genes are TRBV11-3 and TRBJ2-2, with D uncertain. V gave up 1 base and J gave up 6 bases, with 9 bases separating them. The germline CDR1 and CDR2 sequences are SGHNT and YENEEA. This CDR3 has 14 residues. DNA of the CDR3: TGTGCCAGCAGCTTAGCCTCGTCGCCCGGGGAGCTGTTTTTT. Translated: CASSLASSPGELFF.

This sequence joins TRBV7-3 and TRBJ2-3; possibly TRBD1 or TRBD2 for D (5 bases each). Trimming pared 5 bases from V and 4 bases from J, leaving 16 bases between. CDR3 length: 15 residues. CDR1 and CDR2 from the germline V gene are SGHTA and FQGTGA. The chain's CDR3 is CASSPRPRGADTQYF. The CDR3 nucleotides are TGTGCCAGCAGCCCCCGGCCCCGAGGGGCAGATACGCAGTATTTT.

This clone has just a few counts. This chain connects TRBV7-8 to TRBJ2-5, with TRBD1 matching 8 bases. V lost 5 bases, J lost 5 bases, and 7 bases stayed unmatched. This CDR3 contains 14 residues. The germline V gene has CDR1 SGHVS and CDR2 FQNEAQ. Here the CDR3 reads CASSPGGEGETQYF. The CDR3 DNA follows: TGTGCCAGCAGCCCAGGGGGCGAAGGGGAGACCCAGTACTTC. Drawing the rest from reference TRBV7-8 and TRBJ2-5, the complete variable domain is GAGVSQSPRYKVAKRGQDVALRCDPISGHVSLFWYQQALGQGPEFLTYFQNEAQLDKSGLPSDRFFAERPEGSVSTLKIQRTQQEDSAVYLCASSPGGEGETQYFGPGTRLLVL.

The chain combines TRBV12-5 with TRBJ2-7; 9 bases map to TRBD2. The length of the CDR3 is 15 residues. Germline lookup yields CDR1 LGHNT and CDR2 FRNRAP. Losses at the gene ends were 6 bases for V and 5 bases for J; bases not matched to a gene: 11. The CDR3 region is CASGGIAGEPHEQYF. CDR3 nucleotide sequence: TGTGCTAGTGGCGGAATAGCGGGAGAACCGCACGAGCAGTACTTC.

The V call is TRBV27, the J call TRBJ2-1; D not certain. The CDR3 spans 16 residues. The germline gives CDR1 MNHEY, CDR2 SMNVEV (reference sequence). Trimming shortened V by 2 bases and J by 6 bases, and 17 bases separated the two germline ends. Here the CDR3 DNA reads TGTGCCAGCAGTTTACAACCTTCCCGTTGGGGCAATGAGCAGTTCTTC. Its protein is CASSLQPSRWGNEQFF.

CDR3 protein: CASSLGYRQETQYF. CDR3 DNA: TGTGCCAGCAGCTTGGGCTACAGACAAGAGACCCAGTACTTC. The chain has TRBV5-6 and TRBJ2-5; no clear D gene. In germline, CDR1 is SGHDT, CDR2 YYEEEE. V lost 0 bases to trimming and J lost 2 bases, with 8 bases between them. This CDR3 is 14 amino acids long.

The CDR3 nucleotides read TGTGCCAGCGGCACTAGCGGGGGACTGAACACCGGGGAGCTGTTTTTT. This gives the protein CASGTSGGLNTGELFF. The rearrangement uses TRBV2 and TRBJ2-2, with TRBD2 matching over 11 bases. Germline CDR1 is SNHLY and CDR2 is FYNNEI. V trimming: 8 bases; J trimming: 1 base; junction bases outside the gene matches: 6. CDR3 size: 16 residues.

The V and J genes are TRBV15 and TRBJ2-1, with D perhaps matching TRBD2 (5 bases). V lost 0 bases to trimming and J lost 2 bases, with 8 bases between them. This CDR3 comprises 15 residues. The germline CDR1 and CDR2 sequences are LNHNV and YYDKDF (reference sequence). CDR3 DNA: TGTGCCACCAGCAGAGATCGAGGGCCCTACAATGAGCAGTTCTTC. Its translation is CATSRDRGPYNEQFF.

The genes are TRBV27 and TRBJ2-2; D is uncertain. CDR3 length: 16 residues. With 7 bases removed from V and 6 bases from J, the gap between germline ends came to 21 bases. Germline V gene lookup returns CDR1 MNHEY and CDR2 SMNVEV (reference sequence). The CDR3 is CASTNVPGQGSGELFF. The DNA of the CDR3 is TGTGCCAGCACCAACGTACCGGGCCAAGGCTCCGGGGAGCTGTTTTTT.

This chain links TRBV18 with TRBJ2-7; D is ambiguous. Between the trimmed V and J ends, which lost 3 bases and 0 bases, there was a span of 15 bases. Germline V lookup: CDR1 KGHSH, CDR2 LQKENI. The CDR3 is made up of 16 amino acids. CDR3 residues: CASSPPVVGNSYEQYF. The DNA of the CDR3 is TGTGCCAGCTCACCTCCTGTTGTGGGGAACTCCTACGAGCAGTACTTC.

This clone has a single count. The CDR3 is CASSEQAEKLFF. The CDR3 DNA follows: TGTGCCAGCAGCGAACAGGCTGAAAAACTGTTTTTT. The chain joins TRBV2 to TRBJ1-4, with D possibly matching TRBD1 (5 bases). This CDR3 comprises 12 residues. V was clipped by 6 bases and J by 7 bases, with 9 bases between them. Germline-derived CDR1 and CDR2 are SNHLY and FYNNEI.

The chain joins TRBV19 to TRBJ2-5; D gene uncertain. The germline V and J ends were trimmed by 6 bases and 2 bases, with 10 bases remaining between them. The CDR3 is made up of 13 amino acids. Germline CDR1 reads LNHDA; CDR2 reads SQIVND (reference sequence). The CDR3 loop reads CASSKTLQETQYF. The CDR3 bases are TGTGCCAGTAGCAAGACATTACAAGAGACCCAGTACTTC.

This chain uses TRBV30 with TRBJ1-2; 7 bases match TRBD1. The ends lost 2 bases at V and 5 bases at J; junction bases unmatched: 8. The CDR3 contains 14 residues. Per germline, CDR1 GTSNPN and CDR2 SVGIG (reference sequence). The CDR3 loop is CAWSKNRGGYGYTF. The CDR3 DNA reads TGTGCCTGGAGTAAAAACAGGGGAGGTTATGGCTACACCTTC.

V is TRBV5-6 and J is TRBJ1-1; TRBD1 matches 8 bases. The CDR3 has 17 amino acids. Germline CDR1 SGHDT, CDR2 YYEEEE. Trimming took 3 bases from V and 5 from J; bases not matched to a gene: 15. The CDR3 DNA is TGTGCCAGCAGCTCGGTTTCCAGGACAGGGTGGTTTACTGAAGCTTTCTTT. Translation: CASSSVSRTGWFTEAFF.

The chain is built from TRBV27 and TRBJ1-2; D perhaps matches TRBD1 (5 bases). With 2 bases removed from V and 6 bases from J, the gap between germline ends came to 13 bases. The germline V gene has CDR1 MNHEY and CDR2 SMNVEV (reference sequence). This CDR3 is 14 amino acids long. CDR3 sequence reads: CASSLRGKVDGYTF. CDR3 coding DNA: TGTGCCAGCAGTTTACGGGGGAAAGTGGATGGCTACACCTTC.

The J gene is TRBJ1-5, the V gene TRBV19, with TRBD1 as a possible D gene (6 bases). Germline CDR1 reads LNHDA; CDR2 reads SQIVND (reference sequence). V shed 5 bases and J shed 4 bases, with 12 bases lying between them. The CDR3 is 14 amino acids. This chain's CDR3 is CASSDRSLNQPQHF. The CDR3, as DNA: TGTGCCAGTAGTGACAGGTCCCTGAATCAGCCCCAGCATTTT.

This clone has just a few counts. V gene TRBV7-4 combines with J gene TRBJ2-7, with 10 bases aligning to TRBD1. CDR3 length: 15 residues. V lost 5 bases to trimming and J lost 1 base; unmatched junction nucleotides: 5. The V gene's germline CDR1 is SGHVT and CDR2 SQSDAQ. The CDR3 loop reads CASSPDRGLSYEQYF. For the CDR3, the DNA is TGTGCCAGCAGCCCAGACAGGGGGCTGTCCTACGAGCAGTACTTC. The full variable domain, with the rest looked up from reference TRBV7-4 and TRBJ2-7, is GAGVSQSPRYKVAKRGRDVALRCDSISGHVTLYWYRQTLGQGSEVLTYSQSDAQRDKSGRPSGRFSAERPERSVSTLKIQRTEQGDSAVYLCASSPDRGLSYEQYFGPGTRLTVT.

The V call is TRBV27, the J call TRBJ2-3; D is possibly TRBD2 (6 bases). The CDR3 has 15 residues. Trimming removed 4 bases at V and 4 bases at J, with 15 bases between. CDR1 MNHEY and CDR2 SMNVEV come from the germline V gene (reference sequence). The DNA of the CDR3 is TGTGCCAGCAGTTCCGGGACTGGAGCGGCAGATACGCAGTATTTT. Protein sequence: CASSSGTGAADTQYF.

The chain is built from TRBV30 and TRBJ2-1, with 7 bases aligning to TRBD2. This CDR3 comprises 15 residues. V shed 3 bases and J 4 bases; nucleotides not matched to a gene: 9. Germline V gene data show CDR1 as GTSNPN and CDR2 as SVGIG (reference sequence). Written as DNA, the CDR3 is TGTGCCTGGAGGGATTTAGCGGGCGAATACAATGAGCAGTTCTTC. Amino acids: CAWRDLAGEYNEQFF.